This T cell receptor beta chain was observed in a study of blood T cell repertoires in COVID-19. Germline V gene data show CDR1 as MNHEY and CDR2 as SVGAGI. The CDR3 sequence is 14 residues long. With 7 bases removed from V and 4 bases from J, the gap between germline ends came to 16 bases. Assay: immunoSEQ multiplex PCR; the TCRdb copy retains only in-frame clones and omits some. The table lists under 150,000 clones, 88% of them singletons. The chain links TRBV6-5 to TRBJ1-2; no firm D call. Sequencing used peripheral blood. The receptor's source is a human donor in a cohort sampled during active COVID-19. CDR3 loop: CASMRAGPSYGYTF. CDR3 bases: TGTGCCAGCATGAGGGCAGGCCCGTCCTATGGCTACACCTTC.